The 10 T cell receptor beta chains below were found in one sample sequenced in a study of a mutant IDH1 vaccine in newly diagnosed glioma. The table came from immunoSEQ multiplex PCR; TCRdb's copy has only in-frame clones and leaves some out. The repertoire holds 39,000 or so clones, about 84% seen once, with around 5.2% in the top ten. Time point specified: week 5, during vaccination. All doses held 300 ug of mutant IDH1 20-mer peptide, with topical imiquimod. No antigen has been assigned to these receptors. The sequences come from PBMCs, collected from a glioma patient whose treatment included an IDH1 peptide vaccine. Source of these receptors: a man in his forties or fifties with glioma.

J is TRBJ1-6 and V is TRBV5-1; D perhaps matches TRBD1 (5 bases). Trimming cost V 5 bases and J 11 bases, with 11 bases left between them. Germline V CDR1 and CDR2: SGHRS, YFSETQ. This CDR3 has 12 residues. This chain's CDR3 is CASSPDKTPLHF. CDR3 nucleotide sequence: TGCGCCAGCAGTCCGGACAAGACACCCCTCCACTTT.

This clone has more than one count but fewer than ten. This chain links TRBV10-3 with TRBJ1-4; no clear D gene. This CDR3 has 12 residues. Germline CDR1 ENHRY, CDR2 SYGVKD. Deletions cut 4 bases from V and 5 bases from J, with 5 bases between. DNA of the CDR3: TGTGCCATCAGTGGATCCAATGAAAAACTGTTTTTT. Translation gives CAISGSNEKLFF.

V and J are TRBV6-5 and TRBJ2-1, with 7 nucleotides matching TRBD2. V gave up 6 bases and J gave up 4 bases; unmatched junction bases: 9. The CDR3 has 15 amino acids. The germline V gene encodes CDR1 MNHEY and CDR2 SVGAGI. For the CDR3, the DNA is TGTGCCAGCAGCCCCGGGGAGGGAGGGTACAATGAGCAGTTCTTC. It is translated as CASSPGEGGYNEQFF.

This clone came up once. CDR3 loop: CASSQQGGVPDTQYF. DNA of the CDR3: TGTGCCAGCAGCCAGCAGGGAGGGGTCCCAGATACGCAGTATTTT. The chain uses TRBV6-1 and TRBJ2-3; 7 bases line up with TRBD2. CDR1 is MNHNS and CDR2 is SASEGT in the germline V gene. This CDR3 contains 15 residues. Trimming removed 6 bases from V and 4 bases from J; junction bases left unmatched: 10.

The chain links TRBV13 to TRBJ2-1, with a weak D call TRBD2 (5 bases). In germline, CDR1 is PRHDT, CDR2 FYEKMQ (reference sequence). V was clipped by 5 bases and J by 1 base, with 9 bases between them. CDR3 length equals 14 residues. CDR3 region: CASSKRTSYNEQFF. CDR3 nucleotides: TGTGCCAGCAGCAAGCGGACTTCCTACAATGAGCAGTTCTTC.

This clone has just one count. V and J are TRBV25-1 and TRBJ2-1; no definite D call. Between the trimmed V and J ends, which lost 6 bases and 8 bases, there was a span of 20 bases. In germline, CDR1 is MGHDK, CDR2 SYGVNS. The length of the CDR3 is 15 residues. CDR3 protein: CASSPLGRRQDEQFF. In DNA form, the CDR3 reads TGTGCCAGCAGCCCCCTGGGCAGGCGCCAGGATGAGCAGTTCTTC.

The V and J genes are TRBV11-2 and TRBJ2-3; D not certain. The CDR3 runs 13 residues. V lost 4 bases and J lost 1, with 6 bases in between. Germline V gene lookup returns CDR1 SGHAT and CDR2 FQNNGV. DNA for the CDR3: TGTGCCAGCAGCTCGGCGGGCACAGATACGCAGTATTTT. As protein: CASSSAGTDTQYF.

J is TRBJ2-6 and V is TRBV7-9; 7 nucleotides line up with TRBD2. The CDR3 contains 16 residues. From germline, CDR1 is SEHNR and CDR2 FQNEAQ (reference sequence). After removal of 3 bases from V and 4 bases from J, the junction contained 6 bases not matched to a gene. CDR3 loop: CASSFLGGAGANVLTF. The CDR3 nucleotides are TGTGCCAGCAGCTTTTTGGGAGGGGCCGGGGCCAACGTCCTGACTTTC. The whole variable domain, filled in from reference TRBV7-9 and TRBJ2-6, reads DTGVSQNPRHKITKRGQNVTFRCDPISEHNRLYWYRQTLGQGPEFLTYFQNEAQLEKSRLLSDRFSAERPKGSFSTLEIQRTEQGDSAMYLCASSFLGGAGANVLTFGAGSRLTVL.

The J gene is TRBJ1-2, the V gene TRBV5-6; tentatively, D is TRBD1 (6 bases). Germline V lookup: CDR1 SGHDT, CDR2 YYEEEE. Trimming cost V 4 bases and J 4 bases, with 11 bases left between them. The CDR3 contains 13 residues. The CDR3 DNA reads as TGTGCCAGCAGCGAGGGGGGCGCCTATGGCTACACCTTC. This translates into CASSEGGAYGYTF.

CDR3: CASSLDGGDTGELFF. For the CDR3, the DNA is TGCGCCAGCAGCTTGGACGGAGGGGACACCGGGGAGCTGTTTTTT. The chain recombines TRBV5-1 with TRBJ2-2; weak D call: TRBD2 (6 bases). Germline lookup yields CDR1 SGHRS and CDR2 YFSETQ. With 0 bases removed from V and 3 bases from J, the gap between germline ends came to 9 bases. There are 15 residues in the CDR3.